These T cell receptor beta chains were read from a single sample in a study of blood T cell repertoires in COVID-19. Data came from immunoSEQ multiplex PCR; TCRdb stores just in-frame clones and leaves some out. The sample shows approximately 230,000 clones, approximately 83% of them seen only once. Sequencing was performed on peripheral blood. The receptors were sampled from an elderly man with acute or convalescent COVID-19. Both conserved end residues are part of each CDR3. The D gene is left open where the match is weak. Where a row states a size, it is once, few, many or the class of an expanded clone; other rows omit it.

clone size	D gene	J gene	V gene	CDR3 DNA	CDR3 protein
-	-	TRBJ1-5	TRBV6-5	TGTGCCAGCCTACGCTGGGCGGGGAATCAGCCCCAGCATTTT	CASLRWAGNQPQHF
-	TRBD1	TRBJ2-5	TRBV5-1	TGCGCCAGCAGCTTGGGACAGGGACAAGAGACCCAGTACTTC	CASSLGQGQETQYF
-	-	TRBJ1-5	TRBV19	TGTGCCAGTACCTTGAGAGGCACAGGGTGGCAGCCCCAGCATTTT	CASTLRGTGWQPQHF
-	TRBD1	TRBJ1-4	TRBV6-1	TGTGCCAGCAGTGAATTAAAGGACAGGTCTAATGAAAAACTGTTTTTT	CASSELKDRSNEKLFF
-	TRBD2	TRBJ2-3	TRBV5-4	TGTGCCAGCAGCCTTCCCGGACTAGCGGGGGGGCCAAATACGCAGTATTTT	CASSLPGLAGGPNTQYF
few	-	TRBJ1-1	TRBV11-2	TGTGCCAGCAGCGGCAGGGGAAGGACTGAAGCTTTCTTT	CASSGRGRTEAFF
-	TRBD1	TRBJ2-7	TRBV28	TGTGCCAGCGGTAAGGGGGCGAGGGAGCAGTACTTC	CASGKGAREQYF
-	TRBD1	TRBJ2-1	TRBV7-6	TGTGCCAGCAGCTCCTACACACAGGGGGCGCGGGGCAATGAGCAGTTCTTC	CASSSYTQGARGNEQFF
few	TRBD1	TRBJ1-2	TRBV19	TGTGCCAGTAGGAACCCCCAGGGACAGTTCTATGGCTACACCTTC	CASRNPQGQFYGYTF
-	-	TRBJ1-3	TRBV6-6	TGTGCCAGCAGCCGAACGGGGGGACGGTCCTCTGGAAACACCATATATTTT	CASSRTGGRSSGNTIYF
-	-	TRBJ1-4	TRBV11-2	TGTGCCAGCAGCCATACCTTGGCAAATGAAAAACTGTTTTTT	CASSHTLANEKLFF
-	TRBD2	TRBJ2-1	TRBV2	TGTGCCAGCAAAACGAGGCGACTAGCGGGAGACGATGAGCAGTTCTTC	CASKTRRLAGDDEQFF
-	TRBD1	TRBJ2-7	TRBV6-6	TGTGCCAGCAGTTACTCCCGGGACAGGGGGGGAGACGAGCAGTACTTC	CASSYSRDRGGDEQYF
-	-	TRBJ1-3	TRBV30	TGTGCCTGGAGTAAAGGACAGAGTGGTGCCTCTGGAAACACCATATATTTT	CAWSKGQSGASGNTIYF
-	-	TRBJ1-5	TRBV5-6	TGTGCCAGCAGTTCCCTGGGGGCGGGTGGACAGCCCCAGCATTTT	CASSSLGAGGQPQHF